This passage covers 32 T cell receptor beta chains from one sample sequenced in a study of T cell responses to AZD1222 COVID-19 vaccine. The protocol was immunoSEQ multiplex PCR, while the TCRdb copy is restricted to in-frame clones and leaves out a portion. This sample carries more than 110,000 clones, about nine tenths of them seen once, and the ten largest clones take about 3.5%. The specimen comprised peripheral blood, sampled 28 days after the second AZD1222 dose. The receptor source for this set is an adult who received the AZD1222 COVID-19 vaccine.

The genes are TRBV6-1 and TRBJ1-4; no firm D call. The V and J ends lost 2 bases and 5 bases respectively, with 6 bases between them. Germline lookup yields CDR1 MNHNS and CDR2 SASEGT. The CDR3 is 13 amino acids. The CDR3 spells CASSESKNEKLFF. CDR3 coding DNA: TGTGCCAGCAGTGAATCAAAAAATGAAAAACTGTTTTTT.

This chain links TRBV10-3 with TRBJ1-2; D is unclear. V was cut by 0 bases and J by 3 bases, with 14 bases left in between. The CDR3 loop spans 16 amino acids. The germline gives CDR1 ENHRY, CDR2 SYGVKD. CDR3 nucleotides: TGTGCCATCAGTGAGTCGAGGAGGCAGGTGGACTATGGCTACACCTTC. This encodes CAISESRRQVDYGYTF.

This clone was counted a few times. This rearrangement joins TRBV5-1 to TRBJ1-4; 10 bases match TRBD1. Germline CDR1 and CDR2: SGHRS and YFSETQ. The CDR3 runs to 17 residues. V shed 0 bases, J shed 7 bases, and the junction held 9 bases outside the gene matches. The CDR3 DNA sequence: TGCGCCAGCAGCTTGGCGACAGGGGGCCCCGGAACTGAAAAACTGTTTTTT. Its translation: CASSLATGGPGTEKLFF.

The rearrangement links TRBV7-2 to TRBJ2-3; no definite D call. CDR3 length: 11 amino acids. The ends were cut back, 6 bases at V and 2 bases at J, with 3 bases in the middle. The germline CDR1 and CDR2 sequences are SGHTA and FQGNSA. The CDR3 nucleotides read TGTGCCAGCAGGAACACAGATACGCAGTATTTT. Translated, it gives CASRNTDTQYF. The variable domain in full, completed from reference TRBV7-2 and TRBJ2-3, reads GAGVSQSPSNKVTEKGKDVELRCDPISGHTALYWYRQSLGQGLEFLIYFQGNSAPDKSGLPSDRFSAERTGGSVSTLTIQRTQQEDSAVYLCASRNTDTQYFGPGTRLTVL.

This sequence joins TRBV5-1 and TRBJ2-7; a weak D match, TRBD2 (6 bases). The CDR3 runs 14 residues. Per germline, CDR1 SGHRS and CDR2 YFSETQ. With 3 bases removed from V and 2 bases from J, the gap between germline ends came to 12 bases. The CDR3 here is CASSSGGTTYEQYF. For the CDR3, the DNA is TGCGCCAGCAGCTCCGGGGGTACCACCTACGAGCAGTACTTC.

The gene calls are TRBV6-1 and TRBJ1-5; D unresolved. The CDR3 extends over 15 amino acids. V was pared by 1 base and J by 5 bases, with 12 bases between. The V gene's germline CDR1 is MNHNS and CDR2 SASEGT. This CDR3 is CASSEVRTQHQPQHF. The CDR3 DNA reads TGTGCCAGCAGTGAAGTTAGAACACAGCATCAGCCCCAGCATTTT.

V usage is TRBV5-1 and J usage is TRBJ2-3; 7 positions match TRBD2. Germline V CDR1 and CDR2: SGHRS, YFSETQ. Losses at the gene ends were 1 base for V and 5 bases for J; bases not matched to a gene: 7. This CDR3 comprises 15 residues. The CDR3 loop is CASSLLRASGDTQYF. For the CDR3, the DNA is TGCGCCAGCAGCTTGTTAAGGGCTAGCGGAGATACGCAGTATTTT.

This rearrangement joins TRBV4-1 to TRBJ1-5, with D possibly TRBD1 on 6 matching bases. CDR3 size: 16 residues. The germline V gene encodes CDR1 MGHRA and CDR2 YSYEKL. Trimming cost V 3 bases and J 0 bases, with 12 bases left between them. In DNA form, the CDR3 reads TGCGCCAGCAGCCAGCCAAACAGGGATAGCAATCAGCCCCAGCATTTT. Its translation is CASSQPNRDSNQPQHF.

The rearrangement links TRBV7-8 to TRBJ1-6; TRBD1 matches at 8 bases. V gave up 1 base and J gave up 9 bases; unmatched junction bases: 8. The germline gives CDR1 SGHVS, CDR2 FQNEAQ. This CDR3 comprises 16 residues. As DNA, the CDR3 is TGTGCCAGCAGCTTAGAGGTTTGGACAGGGACTTCACCCCTCCACTTT. This encodes CASSLEVWTGTSPLHF.

J is TRBJ2-7 and V is TRBV18, with TRBD1 matching 12 bases. This CDR3 has 14 amino acids. Looked up from germline, CDR1 is KGHSH and CDR2 is LQKENI. Unmatched junction bases numbered 1, after V lost 3 bases and J lost 4 bases. DNA of the CDR3: TGTGCCAGCTCACCGGGACAGGGGGCATACGAGCAGTACTTC. This codes for CASSPGQGAYEQYF.

The J gene is TRBJ2-7, the V gene TRBV10-3, with TRBD2 matching 7 bases. Germline CDR1 ENHRY, CDR2 SYGVKD. This CDR3 comprises 14 residues. Trimming cost V 3 bases and J 3 bases; bases outside gene matches: 5. CDR3 sequence (DNA): TGTGCCATCAGTGATCTCAGGGAGGGCTACGAGCAGTACTTC. Its protein product is CAISDLREGYEQYF.

The chain couples TRBV13 to TRBJ1-5; tentative D call: TRBD1 (5 bases). The CDR3 extends over 13 amino acids. Trimming took off 2 bases at V and 8 bases at J, with 10 bases between the two ends. Per germline, CDR1 PRHDT and CDR2 FYEKMQ (reference sequence). CDR3 in amino acids: CASSLTGREPQHF. CDR3 DNA: TGTGCCAGCAGCTTAACAGGCCGGGAGCCCCAGCATTTT.

In its sample, this clone was seen once. The chain links TRBV9 to TRBJ1-3; D call uncertain. This CDR3 has 15 residues. Germline CDR1 and CDR2: SGDLS and YYNGEE. V was clipped by 0 bases and J by 1 base, with 8 bases between them. The chain's CDR3 is CASSVEGSSGNTIYF. The CDR3 DNA is TGTGCCAGCAGCGTAGAAGGAAGTTCTGGAAACACCATATATTTT.

The chain employs TRBV11-1 and TRBJ2-4; D unclear. This CDR3 is 15 amino acids long. Between the trimmed V and J ends, which lost 6 bases and 1 base, there was a span of 13 bases. CDR1 is SGHAT and CDR2 is FQDESV in the germline V gene (reference sequence). CDR3 in DNA: TGTGCCAGCAGTCGCTCGAGAATGGCCAAAAACATTCAGTACTTC. This gives the protein CASSRSRMAKNIQYF.

The chain joins TRBV19 to TRBJ2-1; D is unclear. Germline V lookup: CDR1 LNHDA, CDR2 SQIVND (reference sequence). The germline V and J ends were trimmed by 5 bases and 8 bases, with 7 bases remaining between them. This CDR3 comprises 11 residues. The CDR3 DNA follows: TGTGCCAGTAGTGAGGAAGATGAGCAGTTCTTC. Its protein is CASSEEDEQFF.

V usage is TRBV19 and J usage is TRBJ2-2, with D perhaps TRBD1 (6 bases). Trimming took off 6 bases at V and 0 bases at J, with 8 bases between the two ends. This CDR3 is built from 14 residues. Germline CDR1 is LNHDA and CDR2 is SQIVND (reference sequence). CDR3 nucleotide sequence: TGTGCCAGTAGAAGGACAGCGAACACCGGGGAGCTGTTTTTT. This translates into CASRRTANTGELFF.

The chain has TRBV5-1 and TRBJ2-1, with D perhaps TRBD2 (5 bases). The V end was cut by 0 bases, the J end by 4 bases, with 8 bases between. CDR3 length equals 14 residues. CDR1 and CDR2 (germline): SGHRS, YFSETQ. The CDR3 DNA reads TGCGCCAGCAGCTTGGGAGCGGATTACAATGAGCAGTTCTTC. It yields the protein CASSLGADYNEQFF.

This clone occurred a few times. The rearrangement links TRBV7-3 to TRBJ2-1; a weak D match, TRBD1 (6 bases). V lost 8 bases and J 4 bases, leaving 15 bases between the germline ends. CDR3 length equals 14 residues. Germline CDR1 reads SGHTA; CDR2 reads FQGTGA. The CDR3 is CASSPSQGYNEQFF. The CDR3 coding sequence is TGTGCCAGCTCCCCTTCCCAGGGGTACAATGAGCAGTTCTTC. Based on the CDR3 plus reference TRBV7-3 and TRBJ2-1, the full variable domain is GAGVSQTPSNKVTEKGKYVELRCDPISGHTALYWYRQSLGQGPEFLIYFQGTGAADDSGLPNDRFFAVRPEGSVSTLKIQRTERGDSAVYLCASSPSQGYNEQFFGPGTRLTVL.

This chain connects TRBV28 to TRBJ2-1, with TRBD2 matching over 12 bases. This CDR3 is 15 amino acids long. The V gene end was trimmed by 3 bases and the J gene end by 7 bases; junction bases not matched to a gene: 4. The germline V gene encodes CDR1 MDHEN and CDR2 SYDVKM. The CDR3 sequence is CASSFVLAGGNEQFF. CDR3 in DNA: TGTGCCAGCAGTTTTGTGCTAGCGGGAGGGAATGAGCAGTTCTTC.

This chain uses TRBV5-4 with TRBJ2-7; TRBD2 is a possible D gene (6 bases). The CDR3 totals 15 residues. Trimming removed 1 base from V and 2 bases from J, with 13 bases in between. Germline V CDR1 and CDR2: SGHNT, YYREEE (reference sequence). The CDR3 DNA follows: TGTGCCAGCAGCTTGTTCGGGACTCGAGCCTACGAGCAGTACTTC. Amino acids: CASSLFGTRAYEQYF.

The chain is built from TRBV6-5 and TRBJ2-7, with D perhaps TRBD1 or TRBD2 (5 bases each). The V end lost 7 bases, the J end lost 0 bases, and 16 bases lay between the germline ends. CDR1 MNHEY and CDR2 SVGAGI come from the germline V gene. This CDR3 has 15 residues. The chain's CDR3 is CASMAGTGLSYEQYF. CDR3 bases: TGTGCCAGCATGGCCGGGACCGGCCTCTCCTACGAGCAGTACTTC.

This chain connects TRBV27 to TRBJ2-5; D unresolved. Per the germline V gene, CDR1 is MNHEY and CDR2 is SMNVEV (reference sequence). The CDR3 covers 13 residues. Trimming removed 5 bases from V and 0 bases from J, with 7 bases in between. The chain's CDR3 is CASSLMYQETQYF. CDR3 DNA sequence: TGTGCCAGCAGTCTCATGTACCAAGAGACCCAGTACTTC.

The V and J genes are TRBV30 and TRBJ1-3, with 10 bases that match TRBD1. Germline V gene data show CDR1 as GTSNPN and CDR2 as SVGIG (reference sequence). J gave up 0 bases and V 1 base, and 9 bases lay outside the gene matches. CDR3 length: 18 amino acids. CDR3 sequence reads: CAWSGKDRGLNSGNTIYF. In DNA, the CDR3 is TGTGCCTGGAGTGGGAAAGACAGGGGGCTCAACTCTGGAAACACCATATATTTT.

This clone was seen repeatedly, ten times or more. The rearrangement joins TRBV19 to TRBJ2-5, with D maybe TRBD2 (6 bases). The V and J ends lost 4 bases and 5 bases respectively, with 17 bases between them. The CDR3 extends over 15 amino acids. Germline V gene data show CDR1 as LNHDA and CDR2 as SQIVND (reference sequence). CDR3 in DNA: TGTGCCAGTAGTAGTGGTTGGTCTCGGGGGGAGACCCAGTACTTC. Translating gives CASSSGWSRGETQYF.

The J gene is TRBJ2-1, the V gene TRBV11-2; the D gene is possibly TRBD2 (6 bases). The ends were cut back, 1 base at V and 7 bases at J, with 14 bases in the middle. There are 15 residues in the CDR3. Germline assignment: CDR1 SGHAT and CDR2 FQNNGV. The CDR3 DNA reads TGTGCCAGCAGCTTAGGGAGGGGCCCTATAAATGAGCAGTTCTTC. Protein: CASSLGRGPINEQFF.

This rearrangement joins TRBV3-1 (or the pseudogene TRBV3-2) to TRBJ2-2, with D maybe TRBD2 (6 bases). This CDR3 region has 16 residues. Germline V gives CDR1 LGHDT, CDR2 YNNKEL (reference sequence). V dropped 6 bases and J dropped 6 bases, with 20 bases sitting between them. CDR3 sequence reads: CASSSGSKECPGELFF. DNA of the CDR3: TGTGCCAGCAGTTCCGGGAGCAAGGAATGTCCCGGGGAGCTGTTTTTT.

V usage is TRBV28 and J usage is TRBJ1-1; D ambiguous. The germline gives CDR1 MDHEN, CDR2 SYDVKM. The CDR3 runs 13 residues. V gave up 7 bases and J gave up 0 bases, with 9 bases separating them. The CDR3 coding sequence is TGTGCCAGCAAGGAGACACTGAACACTGAAGCTTTCTTT. It yields the protein CASKETLNTEAFF. Full variable domain (rest looked up from reference TRBV28 and TRBJ1-1): DVKVTQSSRYLVKRTGEKVFLECVQDMDHENMFWYRQDPGLGLRLIYFSYDVKMKEKGDIPEGYSVSREKKERFSLILESASTNQTSMYLCASKETLNTEAFFGQGTRLTVV.

The chain links TRBV5-1 to TRBJ1-2; 11 bases fit TRBD1. The germline gives CDR1 SGHRS, CDR2 YFSETQ. Trimming took 4 bases from V and 4 from J; bases not matched to a gene: 6. The CDR3 runs 15 residues. CDR3 sequence reads: CASSIGQGAGYGYTF. The CDR3, as DNA: TGCGCCAGCAGCATAGGACAGGGGGCGGGCTATGGCTACACCTTC.

The gene calls are TRBV19 and TRBJ2-7; 12 bases are shared with TRBD2. CDR3 length: 15 residues. The V and J ends lost 3 bases and 9 bases, in that order; junction bases with no gene match: 9. The germline V gene has CDR1 LNHDA and CDR2 SQIVND (reference sequence). In DNA form, the CDR3 reads TGTGCCAGTAGTATTTCACTAGCGGGAGGAAAGGGGCAGTACTTC. Protein product: CASSISLAGGKGQYF.

In this sample, this clone turned up once. The chain is built from TRBV7-3 and TRBJ2-2; D remains unclear. Deletions cut 5 bases from V and 1 base from J, with 14 bases between. The CDR3 is 16 residues long. Germline CDR1 reads SGHTA; CDR2 reads FQGTGA. CDR3 in amino acids: CASSRVSSQNTGELFF. The CDR3 region has the DNA TGTGCCAGCAGCCGGGTGTCAAGCCAGAACACCGGGGAGCTGTTTTTT.

The V call is TRBV5-1, the J call TRBJ2-7, with 8 positions matching TRBD1. Germline CDR1 reads SGHRS; CDR2 reads YFSETQ. CDR3 length equals 15 residues. V lost 3 bases and J lost 0; bases outside the gene matches: 5. CDR3 nucleotides: TGCGCCAGCAGCTCGGGACAGGCTAACTCCTACGAGCAGTACTTC. Protein: CASSSGQANSYEQYF.

The chain carries TRBV15 and TRBJ1-3; D not resolved. The CDR3 runs to 16 residues. The germline CDR1 and CDR2 sequences are LNHNV and YYDKDF (reference sequence). The V gene lost 1 base and the J gene lost 0 bases, with 10 bases spanning the gap. CDR3 sequence: CATSRGSELSGNTIYF. In DNA, the CDR3 is TGTGCCACCAGCAGAGGGTCGGAGCTCTCTGGAAACACCATATATTTT.